The present entry profiles one T cell receptor (beta chain) with its context. Its target is not known. The conserved phenylalanine or tryptophan normally closing the CDR3 is absent here, so this likely arose from a read error. RNA was extracted from bulk tissue without any cell sorting. The normal lung tissue was taken more than 3 cm from the tumor edge. This entry comes from a study of tumor and adjacent non-tumor tissue in lung cancer. Regarding the study as a whole: Significantly higher TCR diversity was found in tumor than normal lung.

The CDR3 loop spans 17 amino acids. Germline lookup yields CDR1 SGHVS and CDR2 FQNEAQ. TCRbeta libraries were built with three rounds of nested PCR, modified from ARM-PCR. One entry per CDR3 protein results from TCRdb running MiXCR on the multiplex PCR reads. This table holds some 80,000 distinct CDR3 sequences, about 77% found once. The clonotype comes from a woman aged 50 to 60 with non-small cell lung cancer. Material: distant non-tumor lung tissue. The chain links TRBV7-8 to TRBJ1-3; D gene ambiguous. CDR3 loop: CTSSLARAVFSGNTIYI. The CDR3 DNA reads as TGTACCAGCAGCTTAGCAAGGGCAGTTTTCTCTGGAAACACCATATATATT.